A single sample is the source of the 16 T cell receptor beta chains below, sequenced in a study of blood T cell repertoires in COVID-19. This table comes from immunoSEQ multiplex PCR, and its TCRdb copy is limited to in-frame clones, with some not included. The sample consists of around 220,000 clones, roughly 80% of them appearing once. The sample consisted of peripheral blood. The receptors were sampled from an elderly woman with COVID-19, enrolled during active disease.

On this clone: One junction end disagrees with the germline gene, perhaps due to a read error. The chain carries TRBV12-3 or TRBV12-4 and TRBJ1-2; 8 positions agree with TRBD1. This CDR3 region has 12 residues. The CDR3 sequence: CAGSLWQGAETF. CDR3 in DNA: TGTGCCGGCAGTTTGTGGCAGGGGGCTGAAACCTTC.

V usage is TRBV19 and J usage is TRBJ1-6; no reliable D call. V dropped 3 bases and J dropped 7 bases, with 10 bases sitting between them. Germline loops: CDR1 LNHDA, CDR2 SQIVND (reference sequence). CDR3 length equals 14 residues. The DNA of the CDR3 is TGTGCCAGTAGTATTTGGGCCAGAAATTCACCCCTCCACTTT. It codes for CASSIWARNSPLHF.

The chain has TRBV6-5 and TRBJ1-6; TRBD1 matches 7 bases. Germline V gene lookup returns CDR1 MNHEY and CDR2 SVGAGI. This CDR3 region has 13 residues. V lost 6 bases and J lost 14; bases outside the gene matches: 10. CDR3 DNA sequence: TGTGCCAGCAGCAACGGACAGGCCAGGGCCCTCCACTTT. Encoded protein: CASSNGQARALHF.

CDR3 in amino acids: CASSLGLAGKYEQYF. The CDR3 DNA follows: TGTGCCAGCAGCTTAGGACTAGCGGGAAAGTATGAGCAGTACTTC. The chain uses TRBV11-2 and TRBJ2-7, with 11 bases identical to TRBD2. V lost 1 base and J lost 7; bases outside the gene matches: 6. There are 15 residues in the CDR3. CDR1 is SGHAT, CDR2 FQNNGV, per germline.

For the CDR3, the DNA is TGTGCCAGCAGCCAACGCGGGGGCCCTGGCACAGATACGCAGTATTTT. It encodes CASSQRGGPGTDTQYF. The chain combines TRBV14 with TRBJ2-3, with D possibly being TRBD2 (7 bases). V was clipped by 2 bases and J by 1 base, with 13 bases between them. This CDR3 spans 16 amino acids. Germline V gene lookup returns CDR1 SGHDN and CDR2 FVKESK.

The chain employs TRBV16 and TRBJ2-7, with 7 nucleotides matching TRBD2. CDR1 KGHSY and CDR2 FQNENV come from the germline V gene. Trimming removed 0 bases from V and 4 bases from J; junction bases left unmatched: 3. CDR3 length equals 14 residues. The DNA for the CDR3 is TGTGCCAGCAGCCAATCGGCGGGGGAGTACGAGCAGTACTTC. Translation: CASSQSAGEYEQYF.

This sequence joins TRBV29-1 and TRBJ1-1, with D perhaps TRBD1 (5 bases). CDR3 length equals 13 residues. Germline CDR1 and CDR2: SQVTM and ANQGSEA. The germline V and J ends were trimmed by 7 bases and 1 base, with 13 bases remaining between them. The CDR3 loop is CSAERGGNTEAFF. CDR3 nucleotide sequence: TGCAGCGCCGAGCGGGGGGGGAACACTGAAGCTTTCTTT.

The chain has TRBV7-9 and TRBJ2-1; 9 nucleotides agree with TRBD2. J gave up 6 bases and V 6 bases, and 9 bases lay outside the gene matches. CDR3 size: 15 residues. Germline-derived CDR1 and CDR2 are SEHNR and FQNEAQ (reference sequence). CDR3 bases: TGTGCCAGCAGTTTGGGGGTAGCGGGGGCCAATGAGCAGTTCTTC. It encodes CASSLGVAGANEQFF.

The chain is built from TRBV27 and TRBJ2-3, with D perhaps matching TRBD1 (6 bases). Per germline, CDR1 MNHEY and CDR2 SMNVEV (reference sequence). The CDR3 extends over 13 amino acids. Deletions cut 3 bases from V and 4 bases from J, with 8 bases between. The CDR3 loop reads CASSLGAADTQYF. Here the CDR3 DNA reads TGTGCCAGCAGTTTGGGGGCTGCAGATACGCAGTATTTT.

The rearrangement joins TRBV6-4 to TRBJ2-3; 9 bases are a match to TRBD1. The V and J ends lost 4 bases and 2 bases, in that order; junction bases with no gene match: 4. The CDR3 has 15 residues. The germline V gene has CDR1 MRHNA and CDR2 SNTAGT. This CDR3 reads CASSAGTGYTDTQYF. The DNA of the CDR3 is TGTGCCAGCAGTGCCGGGACAGGGTACACAGATACGCAGTATTTT.

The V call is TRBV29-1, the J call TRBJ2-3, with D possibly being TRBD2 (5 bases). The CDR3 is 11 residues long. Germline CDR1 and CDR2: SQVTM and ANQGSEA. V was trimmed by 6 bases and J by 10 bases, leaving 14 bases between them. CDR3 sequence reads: CSVPSRVSQYF. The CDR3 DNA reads TGCAGCGTACCGTCGAGGGTGTCGCAGTATTTT.

The CDR3 loop reads CASSLEGLAGVYADEQFF. CDR3 sequence (DNA): TGCGCCAGCAGCTTGGAGGGACTAGCGGGAGTCTATGCAGATGAGCAGTTCTTC. The chain uses TRBV5-1 and TRBJ2-1; 14 nucleotides agree with TRBD2. The CDR3 runs 18 residues. Per the germline V gene, CDR1 is SGHRS and CDR2 is YFSETQ. The V and J ends lost 0 bases and 8 bases, in that order; junction bases with no gene match: 10. Supplemented by reference TRBV5-1 and TRBJ2-1, the full variable domain reads KAGVTQTPRYLIKTRGQQVTLSCSPISGHRSVSWYQQTPGQGLQFLFEYFSETQRNKGNFPGRFSGRQFSNSRSEMNVSTLELGDSALYLCASSLEGLAGVYADEQFFGPGTRLTVL.

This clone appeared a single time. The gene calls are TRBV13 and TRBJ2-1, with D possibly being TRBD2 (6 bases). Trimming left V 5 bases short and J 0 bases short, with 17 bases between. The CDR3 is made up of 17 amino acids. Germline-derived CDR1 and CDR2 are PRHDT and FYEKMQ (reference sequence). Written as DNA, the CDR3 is TGTGCCAGCAGCGACACTCTAGGGAGGAGCTCCTACAATGAGCAGTTCTTC. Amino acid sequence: CASSDTLGRSSYNEQFF.

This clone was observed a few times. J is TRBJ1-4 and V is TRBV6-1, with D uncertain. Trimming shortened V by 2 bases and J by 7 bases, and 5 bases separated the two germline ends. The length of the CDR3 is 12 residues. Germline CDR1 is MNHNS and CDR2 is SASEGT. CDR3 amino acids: CASSESGEKLFF. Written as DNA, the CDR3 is TGTGCCAGCAGTGAATCGGGTGAAAAACTGTTTTTT.

This CDR3 reads CASQQEYGNTIYF. The DNA of the CDR3 is TGTGCCAGCCAACAGGAATATGGAAACACCATATATTTT. This sequence joins TRBV19 and TRBJ1-3; tentative D call: TRBD1 (5 bases). The CDR3 covers 13 residues. The germline V and J ends were trimmed by 9 bases and 3 bases, with 12 bases remaining between them. Germline V gene lookup returns CDR1 LNHDA and CDR2 SQIVND (reference sequence).

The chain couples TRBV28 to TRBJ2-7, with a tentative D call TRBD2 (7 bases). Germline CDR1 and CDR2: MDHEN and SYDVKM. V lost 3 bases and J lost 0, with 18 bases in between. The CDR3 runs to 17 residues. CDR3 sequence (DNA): TGTGCCAGCAGTTTGACGGGGGGCAGGACAAGCTCCTACGAGCAGTACTTC. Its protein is CASSLTGGRTSSYEQYF. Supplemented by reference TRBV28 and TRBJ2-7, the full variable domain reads DVKVTQSSRYLVKRTGEKVFLECVQDMDHENMFWYRQDPGLGLRLIYFSYDVKMKEKGDIPEGYSVSREKKERFSLILESASTNQTSMYLCASSLTGGRTSSYEQYFGPGTRLTVT.